The 9 T cell receptor beta chains listed next were all sequenced from one sample in a study of T-cell memory formation after mild COVID-19. In TCRdb, the 5' RACE reads were re-called with MiXCR into one record per CDR3 protein. The table has about 470,000 distinct CDR3 sequences, roughly 25% seen once. What was sequenced was PBMCs or a T cell subset sorted from them (not recorded which). Receptor source: an adult woman who had mild COVID-19 (a few samples of this study predate the infection). Cell type and time point are not known.

The chain has TRBV5-1 and TRBJ2-5; D is undetermined. Germline V CDR1 and CDR2: SGHRS, YFSETQ. Trimming pared 4 bases from V and 0 bases from J, leaving 13 bases between. The CDR3 consists of 15 residues. Here the CDR3 reads CASSPGSPYQETQYF. CDR3 sequence (DNA): TGCGCCAGCAGCCCCGGCAGCCCGTACCAAGAGACCCAGTACTTC.

CDR3 loop: CASSIGDAIYEQYF. The CDR3, as DNA: TGCGCCAGCAGCATCGGGGACGCCATCTACGAGCAGTACTTC. The chain combines TRBV5-1 with TRBJ2-7; tentatively, D is TRBD1 or TRBD2 (5 bases each). Germline lookup yields CDR1 SGHRS and CDR2 YFSETQ. The CDR3 has 14 amino acids. V shed 4 bases and J shed 3 bases, with 14 bases lying between them.

The rearrangement joins TRBV18 to TRBJ1-1, with unresolved D. Trimming cost V 2 bases and J 6 bases, with 10 bases left between them. CDR1 is KGHSH and CDR2 is LQKENI in the germline V gene. The CDR3 length is 13 residues. CDR3 DNA: TGTGCCAGCTCACCAGGCCCAATCCCTGAAGCTTTCTTT. Protein: CASSPGPIPEAFF.

The gene calls are TRBV20-1 and TRBJ2-3, with D possibly being TRBD2 (7 bases). CDR1 and CDR2 (germline): DFQATT, SNEGSKA (reference sequence). With 8 bases removed from V and 0 bases from J, the gap between germline ends came to 21 bases. This CDR3 has 16 residues. CDR3 region: CSSRGGALRSTDTQYF. The CDR3, as DNA: TGCAGTAGCCGAGGGGGGGCCCTAAGGAGCACAGATACGCAGTATTTT.

This clonotype came up a few times. This rearrangement joins TRBV5-5 to TRBJ2-5; 8 nucleotides match TRBD2. Per the germline V gene, CDR1 is SGHKS and CDR2 is YYEKEE (reference sequence). CDR3 length: 17 residues. Trimming took 1 base from V and 4 from J; bases not matched to a gene: 12. The CDR3 bases are TGTGCCAGCAGCTTGATGCCTCTAGCGGGTGGAGGAGAGACCCAGTACTTC. Amino acid sequence: CASSLMPLAGGGETQYF.

The chain carries TRBV20-1 and TRBJ2-3; D gene unclear. The germline V and J ends were trimmed by 5 bases and 4 bases, with 10 bases remaining between them. Germline V gene data show CDR1 as DFQATT and CDR2 as SNEGSKA (reference sequence). CDR3 length equals 12 residues. CDR3 protein: CSAGVVADTQYF. DNA for the CDR3: TGCAGTGCTGGGGTTGTAGCAGATACGCAGTATTTT.

This clonotype was found a few times. The V call is TRBV6-5, the J call TRBJ2-1, with a possible D match to TRBD2 (5 bases). The CDR3 consists of 15 residues. V shed 0 bases and J shed 10 bases, with 16 bases lying between them. Germline assignment: CDR1 MNHEY and CDR2 SVGAGI. CDR3: CASSYSDLRGWEQFF. The CDR3 DNA reads as TGTGCCAGCAGTTACTCGGACCTCCGGGGTTGGGAGCAGTTCTTC.

The J gene is TRBJ1-1, the V gene TRBV7-9, with TRBD1 matching over 8 bases. This CDR3 has 13 amino acids. Trimming cost V 6 bases and J 5 bases; bases outside gene matches: 5. CDR1 is SEHNR, CDR2 FQNEAQ, per germline (reference sequence). In DNA, the CDR3 is TGTGCCAGCAGTTGGACAGGGAAGACTGAAGCTTTCTTT. Translating it yields CASSWTGKTEAFF. Together with reference TRBV7-9 and TRBJ1-1, the CDR3 gives the full variable domain: DTGVSQNPRHKITKRGQNVTFRCDPISEHNRLYWYRQTLGQGPEFLTYFQNEAQLEKSRLLSDRFSAERPKGSFSTLEIQRTEQGDSAMYLCASSWTGKTEAFFGQGTRLTVV.

This clonotype was detected many times. The chain carries TRBV24-1 and TRBJ2-2; D gene ambiguous. There are 14 residues in the CDR3. V gave up 5 bases and J gave up 6 bases, with 12 bases separating them. Germline loops: CDR1 KGHDR, CDR2 SFDVKD. CDR3: CATSGAPNAGELFF. The CDR3 DNA reads as TGTGCCACCAGTGGCGCTCCTAACGCCGGGGAGCTGTTTTTT.